A single T cell receptor (beta chain) is shown here with its context. TCRdb processed the PCR reads anew with MiXCR; each CDR3 protein has one entry. Found here are about 640,000 distinct CDR3 sequences, less than 20% of them singletons; the top ten hold about 0.9%. The data belong to a study of molecular identifiers for immune sequencing clone quantification. Germline CDR1 reads LGHDT; CDR2 reads YNNKEL (reference sequence). The CDR3 loop spans 15 amino acids. Trimming shortened V by 1 base and J by 2 bases, and 12 bases separated the two germline ends. This clonotype originated in a human donor in good health. Some libraries in this study had Jurkat cell RNA spiked in. V usage is TRBV3-1 and J usage is TRBJ2-7, with unresolved D. The sequencing input was naive CD8+ T cells from blood, with Jurkat cell RNA spiked in. Regarding subset: FACS-sorted CD8+CD4-CCR7+CD45RA+ naive T cells. The CDR3 loop is CASSQAASPTYEQYF. The CDR3 nucleotides are TGTGCCAGCAGCCAAGCGGCCAGTCCTACCTACGAGCAGTACTTC.